The following is a T cell receptor beta chain sequence with its context. The antigen remains unidentified. This sample is part of a study of cytomegalovirus exposure and HLA in healthy donors. The validation cohort, a group of under 150 subjects, included the donors and was separate from the approximately 650-subject first cohort. This CDR3 is built from 15 residues. The germline CDR1 and CDR2 sequences are SNHLY and FYNNEI. V dropped 2 bases and J dropped 6 bases, with 14 bases sitting between them. Findings of the study overall: The classifier reportedly diagnosed cytomegalovirus status with high sensitivity and specificity. Generally TCR sequences proved uncommon, though certain public TCRs appeared in numerous donors.

Sequencing was performed with immunoSEQ multiplex PCR; in TCRdb, only in-frame clones are kept and a portion is missing. The sample includes hundreds of thousands of clones, 70% to 90% of them seen just once. The source is a woman aged 18-35 years in good health and CMV-seronegative. This rearrangement joins TRBV2 to TRBJ2-1, with D possibly being TRBD2 (6 bases). Material for sequencing was PBMCs. DNA of the CDR3: TGTGCCAGCAGTGAATCGGGGAGGTACCCCAATGAGCAGTTCTTC. Its translation: CASSESGRYPNEQFF.